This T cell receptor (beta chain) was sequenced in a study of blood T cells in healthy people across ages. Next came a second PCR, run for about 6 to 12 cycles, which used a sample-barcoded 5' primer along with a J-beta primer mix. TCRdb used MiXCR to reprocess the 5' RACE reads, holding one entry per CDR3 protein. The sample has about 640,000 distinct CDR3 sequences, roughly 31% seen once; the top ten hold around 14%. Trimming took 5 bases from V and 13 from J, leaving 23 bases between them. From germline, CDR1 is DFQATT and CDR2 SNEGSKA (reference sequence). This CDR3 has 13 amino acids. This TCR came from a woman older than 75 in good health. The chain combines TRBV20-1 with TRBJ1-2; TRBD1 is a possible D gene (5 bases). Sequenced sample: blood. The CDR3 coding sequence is TGCAGTGCTCGCGAGCCGGGGGACTATGGCCGCACCTTC. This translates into CSAREPGDYGRTF.